This TCR beta chain was found in a study of T cell responses to AZD1222 COVID-19 vaccine. Data came from immunoSEQ multiplex PCR; TCRdb stores just in-frame clones and leaves some out. This repertoire shows some 110,000 clones, approximately 88% found once; its top ten account for more than 4%. CDR3 length: 12 residues. Germline values: CDR1 SGHNT, CDR2 YENEEA. V lost 5 bases to trimming and J lost 3 bases, with 6 bases between them. The sequenced sample was peripheral blood, obtained on day 0 of AZD1222 vaccination. The chain joins TRBV11-3 to TRBJ2-3, with D unresolved. This TCR derives from an adult in good health. The CDR3 loop is CASSLRTDTQYF. In DNA, the CDR3 is TGTGCCAGCAGCCTACGGACAGATACGCAGTATTTT.